The rows below give T cell receptor beta chains drawn from one sample of a study of cytomegalovirus exposure and HLA in healthy donors. Generated by immunoSEQ multiplex PCR, the TCRdb table keeps only in-frame clones and is missing some. This table holds about 150,000 clones, 73% found once. The source material was PBMCs. The receptors were gathered from a woman aged 18-29 years in good health and CMV-seronegative. The CDR3 runs from the conserved cysteine through the conserved F or W. Fields, in order: CDR3 DNA, CDR3 protein, J gene, clone size, D gene, V gene. A D gene is named only where the DNA matches it firmly. Clone sizes are given selectively: once, few, many, or a class where the clone is expanded.

CDR3 DNA: TGCGCCAGCAGCCCCGAAGTGACAGGGGTTAACTATGGCTACACCTTC
CDR3 protein: CASSPEVTGVNYGYTF
J gene: TRBJ1-2
clone size: few
D gene: TRBD1
V gene: TRBV5-1

CDR3 DNA: TGTGCCAGCAGTTTACAGGGGGTAGTTTACAATGAGCAGTTCTTC
CDR3 protein: CASSLQGVVYNEQFF
J gene: TRBJ2-1
clone size: NA
D gene: TRBD1
V gene: TRBV27

CDR3 DNA: TGTGCCAGCAAGGGGACAGACGGAAACACCATATATTTT
CDR3 protein: CASKGTDGNTIYF
J gene: TRBJ1-3
clone size: NA
D gene: TRBD1
V gene: TRBV9

CDR3 DNA: TGTGCCAGCAGCGCCCCGGGGGGGGTAAGAGTAGGGAATGAGCAGTTCTTC
CDR3 protein: CASSAPGGVRVGNEQFF
J gene: TRBJ2-1
clone size: few
D gene: TRBD2
V gene: TRBV9

CDR3 DNA: TGTGCCAGCAGCTTAGCCACAGCCTGGGGGGGGCAGTTCTTC
CDR3 protein: CASSLATAWGGQFF
J gene: TRBJ2-1
clone size: NA
D gene: TRBD2
V gene: TRBV7-2

CDR3 DNA: TGTGCCACCAGCAGAGATCCGGCGGCGGGGTATGGCTACACCTTC
CDR3 protein: CATSRDPAAGYGYTF
J gene: TRBJ1-2
clone size: NA
D gene: NA
V gene: TRBV15

CDR3 DNA: TGTGCCAGCAGTGTAGCGGGAGGCACAGATACGCAGTATTTT
CDR3 protein: CASSVAGGTDTQYF
J gene: TRBJ2-3
clone size: NA
D gene: TRBD2
V gene: TRBV6-4

CDR3 DNA: TGTGCCAGTAGTGGTCAGGGGCGCTACGAGCAGTACTTC
CDR3 protein: CASSGQGRYEQYF
J gene: TRBJ2-7
clone size: NA
D gene: NA
V gene: TRBV19

CDR3 DNA: TGTGCCAGCAGCTCCCCGGGGAGCAATGAAAAACTGTTTTTT
CDR3 protein: CASSSPGSNEKLFF
J gene: TRBJ1-4
clone size: NA
D gene: NA
V gene: TRBV7-9

CDR3 DNA: TGCGCCAGCAGCCCGGACAGGGGCCCCAATGAAAAACTGTTTTTT
CDR3 protein: CASSPDRGPNEKLFF
J gene: TRBJ1-4
clone size: once
D gene: TRBD1
V gene: TRBV4-1

CDR3 DNA: TGTGCCAGCACGAAGAAAAGGCGGACCGGGGAGCTGTTTTTT
CDR3 protein: CASTKKRRTGELFF
J gene: TRBJ2-2
clone size: few
D gene: NA
V gene: TRBV6-6

CDR3 DNA: TGTGCCAGCTCATTGGGGACTAGCGGGATGGTTGAGCAGTTCTTC
CDR3 protein: CASSLGTSGMVEQFF
J gene: TRBJ2-1
clone size: NA
D gene: TRBD2
V gene: TRBV18

CDR3 DNA: TGCGCCAGCAGCCTAGCGGGAGATGGGTTCCAGGAGACCCAGTACTTC
CDR3 protein: CASSLAGDGFQETQYF
J gene: TRBJ2-5
clone size: few
D gene: TRBD2
V gene: TRBV5-1

CDR3 DNA: TGCAGCGTTGTATCTGGGCAGGCCCCCGGAAACACCATATATTTT
CDR3 protein: CSVVSGQAPGNTIYF
J gene: TRBJ1-3
clone size: NA
D gene: NA
V gene: TRBV29-1

CDR3 DNA: TGCGCCAGCAGCCAAGATAGAACAGCGGTAGGGACCCAGTACTTC
CDR3 protein: CASSQDRTAVGTQYF
J gene: TRBJ2-5
clone size: NA
D gene: NA
V gene: TRBV4-3

CDR3 DNA: TGTGCCAGCGCCCGGCGGACAGGGACCTACGAGCAGTACTTC
CDR3 protein: CASARRTGTYEQYF
J gene: TRBJ2-7
clone size: NA
D gene: TRBD1
V gene: TRBV2

CDR3 DNA: TGTGCCAGTAGTATAGTCCCATCCAACACTGAAGCTTTCTTT
CDR3 protein: CASSIVPSNTEAFF
J gene: TRBJ1-1
clone size: NA
D gene: NA
V gene: TRBV19

CDR3 DNA: TGTGCCAGCAGTCGGACAGGGGGAGGAGATCAGCCCCAGCATTTT
CDR3 protein: CASSRTGGGDQPQHF
J gene: TRBJ1-5
clone size: once
D gene: TRBD1
V gene: TRBV6-5

CDR3 DNA: TGTGCCAGCAGCGTGGGCCGGGACTTCACCTACGAGCAGTACTTC
CDR3 protein: CASSVGRDFTYEQYF
J gene: TRBJ2-7
clone size: once
D gene: NA
V gene: TRBV9

CDR3 DNA: TGTGCCAGTAGTATAGTGACAGGGGCTCAGCCCCAGCATTTT
CDR3 protein: CASSIVTGAQPQHF
J gene: TRBJ1-5
clone size: NA
D gene: TRBD1
V gene: TRBV19

CDR3 DNA: TGTGCCAGCAGTTACGCCCTAGGGGGGGTAGAAGCTTTCTTT
CDR3 protein: CASSYALGGVEAFF
J gene: TRBJ1-1
clone size: NA
D gene: NA
V gene: TRBV6-6

CDR3 DNA: TGTGCCAGCAGTCACGGACTAGCGGGAGATGAGCAGTTCTTC
CDR3 protein: CASSHGLAGDEQFF
J gene: TRBJ2-1
clone size: NA
D gene: TRBD2
V gene: TRBV6-5

CDR3 DNA: TGTGCCAGCAGTTACGCTAGCGGACCCTACAATGAGCAGTTCTTC
CDR3 protein: CASSYASGPYNEQFF
J gene: TRBJ2-1
clone size: NA
D gene: TRBD2
V gene: TRBV6-6

CDR3 DNA: TGTGCCAGCAGCCAATCAGGGGGTCGGTACCAAGAGACCCAGTACTTC
CDR3 protein: CASSQSGGRYQETQYF
J gene: TRBJ2-5
clone size: NA
D gene: TRBD1
V gene: TRBV9

CDR3 DNA: TGTGCCAGCAGGCCAGCGACAGGGAACACCGGGGAGCTGTTTTTT
CDR3 protein: CASRPATGNTGELFF
J gene: TRBJ2-2
clone size: NA
D gene: NA
V gene: TRBV28

CDR3 DNA: TGTGCCAGTAGTACCCGACAGGGGACCAGCTATGGCTACACCTTC
CDR3 protein: CASSTRQGTSYGYTF
J gene: TRBJ1-2
clone size: NA
D gene: TRBD1
V gene: TRBV19

CDR3 DNA: TGTGCCAGCAGCCCTTTAGCGGAAGCTTACAATGAGCAGTTCTTC
CDR3 protein: CASSPLAEAYNEQFF
J gene: TRBJ2-1
clone size: NA
D gene: NA
V gene: TRBV9

CDR3 DNA: TGTGCCAGCAGCTTACCTAGCGGGAGGGCCAGTACGCAGTATTTT
CDR3 protein: CASSLPSGRASTQYF
J gene: TRBJ2-3
clone size: NA
D gene: TRBD2
V gene: TRBV11-2

CDR3 DNA: TGTGCCAGCAGCTTAATTATGGACAGGGGGCGTCGGACTGAAGCTTTCTTT
CDR3 protein: CASSLIMDRGRRTEAFF
J gene: TRBJ1-1
clone size: NA
D gene: TRBD1
V gene: TRBV7-9

CDR3 DNA: TGTGCCACCAGCAGTGTCCTAAGGAGATCTGGAAACACCATATATTTT
CDR3 protein: CATSSVLRRSGNTIYF
J gene: TRBJ1-3
clone size: NA
D gene: NA
V gene: TRBV15

CDR3 DNA: TGTGCCAGCAGGGCCCCCCAGGGGCGGCAATATGGCTACACCTTC
CDR3 protein: CASRAPQGRQYGYTF
J gene: TRBJ1-2
clone size: NA
D gene: NA
V gene: TRBV6-5

CDR3 DNA: TGTGCCAGCAGCTTAGTGCTAGCCGGTTGGACCCAGTACTTC
CDR3 protein: CASSLVLAGWTQYF
J gene: TRBJ2-5
clone size: NA
D gene: NA
V gene: TRBV11-2

CDR3 DNA: TGTGCCAGCAGCGACGGGACAGGGGGCAATCAGCCCCAGCATTTT
CDR3 protein: CASSDGTGGNQPQHF
J gene: TRBJ1-5
clone size: NA
D gene: TRBD1
V gene: TRBV9

CDR3 DNA: TGCGCCAGCAGCTTGGGCGCTCGAGGTCCAGAGACCCAGTACTTC
CDR3 protein: CASSLGARGPETQYF
J gene: TRBJ2-5
clone size: NA
D gene: NA
V gene: TRBV5-1

CDR3 DNA: TGTGCCAGCAGTTCCTACCCGGGACAGGGGGCTACAGATACGCAGTATTTT
CDR3 protein: CASSSYPGQGATDTQYF
J gene: TRBJ2-3
clone size: NA
D gene: TRBD1
V gene: TRBV27

CDR3 DNA: TGTGCCAGCAGCGCTCACACAGGGACTAGCTCCTACAATGAGCAGTTCTTC
CDR3 protein: CASSAHTGTSSYNEQFF
J gene: TRBJ2-1
clone size: few
D gene: TRBD2
V gene: TRBV9

CDR3 DNA: TGTGCCAGCAGTTCGGCTACAGGGAGATCTGGAAACACCATATATTTT
CDR3 protein: CASSSATGRSGNTIYF
J gene: TRBJ1-3
clone size: NA
D gene: NA
V gene: TRBV5-4